A single sample is the source of the 17 T cell receptor beta chains below, sequenced in a study of control samples from healthy donors and cancer patients. The assay was immunoSEQ multiplex PCR, and TCRdb's table has in-frame clones only and misses some. The data contain about 46,000 clones, roughly 90% of them seen just once; the ten biggest clones take up around 40%. Sequenced: PBMCs. The receptor source for this set is a man aged 50-60 years with head and neck cancer.

The V gene is TRBV4-1, the J gene TRBJ2-7; TRBD1 matches at 10 bases. Germline CDR1 reads MGHRA; CDR2 reads YSYEKL. The CDR3 is 16 residues long. Trimming took 1 base from V and 3 from J; bases not matched to a gene: 6. The DNA for the CDR3 is TGCGCCAGCAGCCAAGCTGGAGGGACAGGGGACTACGAGCAGTACTTC. Its protein is CASSQAGGTGDYEQYF.

The V call is TRBV27, the J call TRBJ2-5; D uncertain. Germline V lookup: CDR1 MNHEY, CDR2 SMNVEV (reference sequence). There are 15 residues in the CDR3. Trimming removed 4 bases at V and 1 base at J, with 13 bases between. CDR3 DNA sequence: TGTGCCAGCAGTTCCCCCGGTCGGGCCCAAGAGACCCAGTACTTC. This codes for CASSSPGRAQETQYF.

This sequence joins TRBV5-1 and TRBJ2-2, with D tentatively TRBD1 (6 bases). Germline values: CDR1 SGHRS, CDR2 YFSETQ. Trimming took 4 bases from V and 1 from J, leaving 11 bases between them. The CDR3 covers 15 residues. The CDR3 loop reads CASSPGQWNTGELFF. The CDR3 nucleotides read TGCGCCAGCAGCCCAGGACAGTGGAACACCGGGGAGCTGTTTTTT. The complete variable domain, with remaining parts taken from reference TRBV5-1 and TRBJ2-2, reads KAGVTQTPRYLIKTRGQQVTLSCSPISGHRSVSWYQQTPGQGLQFLFEYFSETQRNKGNFPGRFSGRQFSNSRSEMNVSTLELGDSALYLCASSPGQWNTGELFFGEGSRLTVL.

The CDR3 region has the DNA TGTGCCAGCAGCTCGTACGAGCAGTACTTC. Protein: CASSSYEQYF. The chain links TRBV7-2 to TRBJ2-7; D uncertain. The V gene lost 4 bases and the J gene lost 4 bases, with 2 bases spanning the gap. CDR3 size: 10 residues. Germline V CDR1 and CDR2: SGHTA, FQGNSA.

The chain is built from TRBV9 and TRBJ2-3; D is possibly TRBD1 or TRBD2 (6 bases each). V gave up 3 bases and J gave up 4 bases, with 12 bases separating them. Germline assignment: CDR1 SGDLS and CDR2 YYNGEE. The CDR3 extends over 14 amino acids. This CDR3 is CASSGHGGADTQYF. The CDR3 nucleotides read TGTGCCAGCAGCGGACACGGGGGCGCAGATACGCAGTATTTT.

The CDR3 region is CASSLEAGNQPQHF. The CDR3 bases are TGTGCCAGCAGCTTAGAGGCGGGCAATCAGCCCCAGCATTTT. The rearrangement uses TRBV7-2 and TRBJ1-5, with no clear D. Trimming stripped 1 base from V and 2 bases from J, with 6 bases between. Germline CDR1 and CDR2: SGHTA and FQGNSA. The CDR3 spans 14 residues.

In this sample, this clone turned up once. The chain recombines TRBV18 with TRBJ2-3; TRBD1 matches at 7 bases. This CDR3 comprises 15 residues. The ends lost 3 bases at V and 2 bases at J; junction bases unmatched: 5. Germline V gives CDR1 KGHSH, CDR2 LQKENI. CDR3 in amino acids: CASSPATGTTDTQYF. For the CDR3, the DNA is TGTGCCAGCTCACCCGCGACAGGGACCACAGATACGCAGTATTTT.

This chain connects TRBV19 to TRBJ2-1; D not resolved. Per germline, CDR1 LNHDA and CDR2 SQIVND (reference sequence). The CDR3 has 13 residues. V lost 6 bases, J lost 0 bases, and 6 bases lay in between. The CDR3 loop is CASRASSYNEQFF. The CDR3 coding sequence is TGTGCCAGTAGGGCGAGCTCCTACAATGAGCAGTTCTTC.

This clone was detected only once. CDR3 sequence: CASSPPRREAQNEQFF. CDR3 sequence (DNA): TGTGCCAGCTCACCACCGCGGAGGGAGGCTCAGAATGAGCAGTTCTTC. The chain employs TRBV18 and TRBJ2-1; weak D call: TRBD2 (6 bases). This CDR3 spans 16 amino acids. V was cut by 0 bases and J by 7 bases, with 16 bases left in between. In germline, CDR1 is KGHSH, CDR2 LQKENI. Supplemented by reference TRBV18 and TRBJ2-1, the full variable domain reads NAGVMQNPRHLVRRRGQEARLRCSPMKGHSHVYWYRQLPEEGLKFMVYLQKENIIDESGMPKERFSAEFPKEGPSILRIQQVVRGDSAAYFCASSPPRREAQNEQFFGPGTRLTVL.

V gene TRBV2 combines with J gene TRBJ2-2; D remains unclear. V was pared by 7 bases and J by 4 bases, with 4 bases between. This CDR3 is 11 amino acids long. Germline-derived CDR1 and CDR2 are SNHLY and FYNNEI. CDR3 loop: CASMSTGELFF. CDR3 DNA sequence: TGTGCCAGCATGAGCACCGGGGAGCTGTTTTTT.

Points on this clone: Given the absence of the conserved phenylalanine or tryptophan at the CDR3 end, a read error is likely. Because the CDR3's place on the DNA is in doubt, the DNA is left out and the CDR3 is given as listed by TCRdb. The CDR3 protein is CASSRLPG. The chain combines TRBV27 with TRBJ2-3; TRBD2 was called by the table and not checked on the DNA. Germline CDR1 and CDR2: MNHEY and SMNVEV (reference sequence). With termini counted, the CDR3 has 8 amino acids.

V is TRBV6-1 and J is TRBJ2-1; the match to TRBD2 covers 7 bases. The V gene's germline CDR1 is MNHNS and CDR2 SASEGT. Trimming took 1 base from V and 4 from J; bases not matched to a gene: 4. The CDR3 covers 15 residues. CDR3 sequence: CASSEGGSGYNEQFF. CDR3 DNA: TGTGCCAGCAGTGAAGGCGGGAGTGGTTACAATGAGCAGTTCTTC.

The CDR3 sequence: CASSIDRETQYF. CDR3 DNA sequence: TGTGCCAGTAGTATAGATCGGGAGACCCAGTACTTC. The rearrangement links TRBV19 to TRBJ2-5; D remains unclear. This CDR3 comprises 12 residues. V was clipped by 0 bases and J by 5 bases, with 4 bases between them. Germline V gene sequence: CDR1 LNHDA, CDR2 SQIVND (reference sequence).

The genes are TRBV25-1 and TRBJ1-6; TRBD1 agrees at 8 bases. This CDR3 is 14 amino acids long. Germline values: CDR1 MGHDK, CDR2 SYGVNS. Unmatched junction bases numbered 6, after V lost 4 bases and J lost 10 bases. The CDR3 protein is CASSGQGARSPLHF. CDR3 sequence (DNA): TGTGCCAGCAGTGGGCAGGGGGCGAGGTCACCCCTCCACTTT.

CDR3: CASSLDQSGQAMSEQYF. The CDR3 nucleotides are TGTGCCAGCAGCTTAGATCAATCGGGACAGGCTATGAGCGAGCAGTACTTC. V usage is TRBV11-2 and J usage is TRBJ2-7; 8 bases fit TRBD1. The junction had 13 bases not matched to a gene; V was cut back by 0 bases and J by 6 bases. The germline V gene encodes CDR1 SGHAT and CDR2 FQNNGV. The CDR3 spans 17 residues.

The chain carries TRBV5-3 and TRBJ2-7, with D perhaps TRBD1 or TRBD2 (6 bases each). Being an ORF, TRBV5-3 has a function that is uncertain. The CDR3 is 15 residues long. V gave up 4 bases and J gave up 5 bases, with 19 bases separating them. CDR3 DNA sequence: TGTGCCAGAAGCGGGGGGCCCGGGAAGGTGGACGAGCAGTACTTC. It translates to CARSGGPGKVDEQYF.

V gene TRBV6-6 combines with J gene TRBJ2-3; D not certain. The germline gives CDR1 MNHNY, CDR2 SVGAGI (reference sequence). This CDR3 region has 13 residues. V lost 5 bases and J lost 2, with 8 bases in between. Here the CDR3 reads CASSRAFTDTQYF. The CDR3 nucleotides are TGTGCCAGCAGTAGGGCCTTCACAGATACGCAGTATTTT.